The clone carrying this TCR beta chain was seen a few times. MiXCR, run by TCRdb on the 5' RACE reads, gives a single entry per CDR3 protein. Among 40,000 to 45,000 distinct CDR3 sequences listed, 4% to 5% were seen once. From germline, CDR1 is SNHLY and CDR2 FYNNEI. This CDR3 is built from 15 residues. V lost 5 bases and J 2 bases, leaving 15 bases between the germline ends. These data come from a study of T cells of healthy individuals. The chain recombines TRBV2 with TRBJ1-1, with D perhaps TRBD1 (5 bases). The TCR comes from a human donor in good health. For the CDR3, the DNA is TGTGCCAGCAGTCCGAGGACGGGGGGTAACACTGAAGCTTTCTTT. Encoded protein: CASSPRTGGNTEAFF.